Below are 11 T cell receptor beta chains sequenced from a single sample in a study of T cells in Graves' hyperthyroidism and ophthalmopathy. There were TCR beta CDR3 regions amplified from RNA transcripts. The primer set for the first-round RT-PCR of the TCR CDR3 was HTBI. TCRdb called the multiplex PCR reads again in MiXCR, with one record for every CDR3 protein. The sample yields over 700,000 distinct CDR3 sequences, 18% seen once. The sequencing input was blood. These receptors were obtained from a woman in her forties or fifties with Graves' hyperthyroidism that later progressed to Graves' ophthalmopathy.

This clonotype was seen a handful of times. V gene TRBV20-1 combines with J gene TRBJ2-1; 8 bases fit TRBD2. This CDR3 is built from 16 residues. V dropped 0 bases and J dropped 9; count of bases not matched to a gene: 13. Germline loops: CDR1 DFQATT, CDR2 SNEGSKA (reference sequence). The CDR3 region has the DNA TGCAGTGCTAGAGATCGGTCGGGACTAGTTACGGCTGAGCAGTTCTTC. Amino acid sequence: CSARDRSGLVTAEQFF.

This clonotype was seen at least ten times. The chain carries TRBV5-4 and TRBJ1-1; no definite D call. Germline V gives CDR1 SGHNT, CDR2 YYREEE (reference sequence). This CDR3 has 15 amino acids. Trimming stripped 4 bases from V and 3 bases from J, with 16 bases between. This CDR3 reads CASSDMGNADTEAFF. The CDR3 nucleotides are TGTGCCAGCAGCGACATGGGTAATGCGGACACTGAAGCTTTCTTT. The full variable domain, with the rest looked up from reference TRBV5-4 and TRBJ1-1, is ETGVTQSPTHLIKTRGQQVTLRCSSQSGHNTVSWYQQALGQGPQFIFQYYREEENGRGNFPPRFSGLQFPNYSSELNVNALELDDSALYLCASSDMGNADTEAFFGQGTRLTVV.

This clonotype was counted ten times or more. The rearrangement joins TRBV18 to TRBJ2-1; a possible D gene is TRBD2 (6 bases). Deletions cut 3 bases from V and 3 bases from J, with 9 bases between. Looked up from germline, CDR1 is KGHSH and CDR2 is LQKENI. The length of the CDR3 is 14 residues. CDR3 protein: CASSPGSGYNEQFF. CDR3 nucleotides: TGTGCCAGCTCACCGGGTAGCGGCTACAATGAGCAGTTCTTC.

This clonotype was recorded a few times. V gene TRBV3-1 combines with J gene TRBJ2-2; D gene uncertain. The CDR3 totals 13 residues. CDR1 and CDR2 (germline): LGHDT, YNNKEL (reference sequence). V was shortened by 1 base and J by 8 bases, with 8 bases between the two germline ends. CDR3 residues: CASSQGRLGELFF. CDR3 nucleotide sequence: TGTGCCAGCAGCCAAGGGCGGTTGGGGGAGCTGTTTTTT.

This clonotype was observed a handful of times. This rearrangement joins TRBV20-1 to TRBJ2-5; no firm D call. The V gene's germline CDR1 is DFQATT and CDR2 SNEGSKA (reference sequence). The V and J ends lost 6 bases and 4 bases respectively, with 18 bases between them. This CDR3 is built from 14 residues. The CDR3 coding sequence is TGCAGTGCCGAAACCAACAGATTAAGAGAGACCCAGTACTTC. As protein: CSAETNRLRETQYF.

The rearrangement joins TRBV27 to TRBJ2-7; the D is unclear. Per germline, CDR1 MNHEY and CDR2 SMNVEV (reference sequence). The CDR3 totals 15 residues. V was trimmed by 3 bases and J by 0 bases, leaving 12 bases between them. The CDR3 spells CASSFESAHSYEQYF. The CDR3 DNA is TGTGCCAGCAGTTTTGAGTCAGCACACTCCTACGAGCAGTACTTC.

This clonotype was picked up many times. The chain carries TRBV20-1 and TRBJ2-7; D tentatively fits TRBD1 or TRBD2 (5 bases each). CDR1 and CDR2 from the germline V gene are DFQATT and SNEGSKA (reference sequence). The CDR3 is made up of 13 amino acids. Trimming cost V 8 bases and J 0 bases, with 14 bases left between them. CDR3 sequence (DNA): TGCAGTTCCCCGGGACCCCCCTCCTACGAGCAGTACTTC. Translated, it gives CSSPGPPSYEQYF.

There are many counts of this clonotype. V and J are TRBV27 and TRBJ2-7; TRBD1 matches at 9 bases. The CDR3 is 15 residues long. V gave up 5 bases and J gave up 5 bases; unmatched junction bases: 10. CDR1 is MNHEY and CDR2 is SMNVEV in the germline V gene (reference sequence). The CDR3 here is CASSAIRDRVHEQYF. CDR3 bases: TGTGCCAGCAGTGCCATCCGGGACAGGGTCCACGAGCAGTACTTC.

The V gene is TRBV4-2, the J gene TRBJ2-3; 9 bases line up with TRBD2. Germline lookup yields CDR1 LGHNA and CDR2 YNFKEQ. J was trimmed by 2 bases and V by 1 base; bases with no gene match: 4. The CDR3 is 16 amino acids. CDR3 amino acids: CASSQGTSENTDTQYF. The CDR3 DNA sequence: TGTGCCAGCAGCCAAGGGACTAGCGAAAACACAGATACGCAGTATTTT.

This clonotype has only a few counts. J is TRBJ1-6 and V is TRBV5-1; no reliable D call. Germline assignment: CDR1 SGHRS and CDR2 YFSETQ. The CDR3 covers 15 residues. V dropped 3 bases and J dropped 11 bases, with 18 bases sitting between them. CDR3 loop: CASSSTARAGAPLHF. CDR3 sequence (DNA): TGCGCCAGCAGCTCTACCGCCCGAGCTGGGGCACCCCTCCACTTT.

This clonotype has only a few counts. This may be a read error, as it is one base from a much larger clone. The rearrangement uses TRBV3-1 and TRBJ2-3; possibly TRBD1 or TRBD2 for D (6 bases each). The CDR3 runs 15 residues. The V and J ends lost 4 bases and 0 bases respectively, with 11 bases between them. Germline V gives CDR1 LGHDT, CDR2 YNNKEL (reference sequence). CDR3 sequence: CASSREGGSTDTQYF. The CDR3 region has the DNA TGTGCCAGCAGCCGTGAGGGGGGAAGCACAGATACGCAGTATTTT.